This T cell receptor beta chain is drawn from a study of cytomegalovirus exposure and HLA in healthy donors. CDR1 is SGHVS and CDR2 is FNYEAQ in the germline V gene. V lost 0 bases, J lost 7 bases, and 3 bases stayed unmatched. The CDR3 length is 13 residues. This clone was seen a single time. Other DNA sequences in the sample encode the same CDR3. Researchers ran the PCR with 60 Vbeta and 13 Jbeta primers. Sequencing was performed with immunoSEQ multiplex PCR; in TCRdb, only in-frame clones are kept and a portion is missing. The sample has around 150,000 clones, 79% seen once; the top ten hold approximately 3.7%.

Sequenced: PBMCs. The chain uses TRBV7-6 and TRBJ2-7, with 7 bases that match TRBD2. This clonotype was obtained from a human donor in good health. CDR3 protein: CASSLAGGREQYF. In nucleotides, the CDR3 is TGTGCCAGCAGCTTAGCGGGAGGGCGGGAGCAGTACTTC.